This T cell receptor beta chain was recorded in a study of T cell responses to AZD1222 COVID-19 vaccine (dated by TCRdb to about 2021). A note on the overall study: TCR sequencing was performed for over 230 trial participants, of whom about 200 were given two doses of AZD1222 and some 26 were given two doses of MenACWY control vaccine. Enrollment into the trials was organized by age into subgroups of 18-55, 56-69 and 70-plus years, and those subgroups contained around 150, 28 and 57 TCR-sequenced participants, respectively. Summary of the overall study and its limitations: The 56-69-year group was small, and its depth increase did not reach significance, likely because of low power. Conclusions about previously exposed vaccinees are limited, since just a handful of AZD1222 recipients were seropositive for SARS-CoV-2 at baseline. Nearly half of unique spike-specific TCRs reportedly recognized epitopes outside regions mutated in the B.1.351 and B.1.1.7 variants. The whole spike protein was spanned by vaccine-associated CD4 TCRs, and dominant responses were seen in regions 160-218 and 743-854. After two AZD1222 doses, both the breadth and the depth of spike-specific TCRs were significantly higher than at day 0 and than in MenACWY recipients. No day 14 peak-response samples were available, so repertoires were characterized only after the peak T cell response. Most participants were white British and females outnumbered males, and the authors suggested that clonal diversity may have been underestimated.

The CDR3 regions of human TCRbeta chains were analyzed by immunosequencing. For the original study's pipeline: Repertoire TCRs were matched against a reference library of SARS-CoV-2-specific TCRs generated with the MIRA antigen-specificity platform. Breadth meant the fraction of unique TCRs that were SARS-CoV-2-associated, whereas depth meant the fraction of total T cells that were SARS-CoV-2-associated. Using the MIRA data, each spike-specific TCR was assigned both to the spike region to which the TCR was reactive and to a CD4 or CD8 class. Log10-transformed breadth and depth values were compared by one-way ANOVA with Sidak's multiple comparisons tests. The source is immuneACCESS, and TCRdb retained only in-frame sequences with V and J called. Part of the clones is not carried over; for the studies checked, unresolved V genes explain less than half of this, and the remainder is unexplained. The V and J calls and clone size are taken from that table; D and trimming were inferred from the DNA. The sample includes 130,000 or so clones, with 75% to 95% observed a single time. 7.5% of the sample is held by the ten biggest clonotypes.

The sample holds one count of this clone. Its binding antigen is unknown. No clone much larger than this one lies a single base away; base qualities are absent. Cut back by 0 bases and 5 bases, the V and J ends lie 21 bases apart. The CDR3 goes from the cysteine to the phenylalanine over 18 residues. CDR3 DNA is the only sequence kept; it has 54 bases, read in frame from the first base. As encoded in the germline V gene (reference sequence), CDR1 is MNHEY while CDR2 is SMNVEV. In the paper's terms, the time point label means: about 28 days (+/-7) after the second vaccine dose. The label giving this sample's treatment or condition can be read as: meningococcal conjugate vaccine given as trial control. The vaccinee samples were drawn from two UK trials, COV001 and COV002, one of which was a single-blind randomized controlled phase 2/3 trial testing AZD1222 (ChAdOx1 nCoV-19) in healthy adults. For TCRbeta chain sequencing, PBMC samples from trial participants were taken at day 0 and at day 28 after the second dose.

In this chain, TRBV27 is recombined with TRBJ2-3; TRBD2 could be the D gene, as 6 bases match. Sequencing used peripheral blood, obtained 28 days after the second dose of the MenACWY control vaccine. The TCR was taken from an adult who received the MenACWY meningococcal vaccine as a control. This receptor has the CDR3 CASSLSGGVGESQDTQYF. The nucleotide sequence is TGTGCCAGCAGTTTATCGGGGGGAGTCGGGGAGTCCCAAGATACGCAGTATTTT.